Listed here is a single T cell receptor beta chain. What it recognizes is unknown. PCR used 60 Vbeta primers and 13 Jbeta primers. The assay was immunoSEQ multiplex PCR, and TCRdb's table has in-frame clones only and misses some. Of about 190,000 clones in the sample, about 86% were seen once. Germline CDR1 reads LNHDA; CDR2 reads SQIVND (reference sequence). Trimming cost V 2 bases and J 1 base, with 11 bases left between them. The CDR3 consists of 15 residues. The data were obtained in a study of cytomegalovirus exposure and HLA in healthy donors. Study-wide results and caveats: CMV serostatus was the only immune exposure information that was available. Researchers reported from a later analysis that most CMV-associated TCR beta chains appeared HLA-restricted.

The chain combines TRBV19 with TRBJ1-1, with D maybe TRBD1 (6 bases). Sample: PBMCs. The sequence was obtained from a young woman in good health and CMV-seropositive. The chain's CDR3 is CASSISPGENTEAFF. In nucleotides, the CDR3 is TGTGCCAGTAGTATATCCCCAGGGGAGAACACTGAAGCTTTCTTT.